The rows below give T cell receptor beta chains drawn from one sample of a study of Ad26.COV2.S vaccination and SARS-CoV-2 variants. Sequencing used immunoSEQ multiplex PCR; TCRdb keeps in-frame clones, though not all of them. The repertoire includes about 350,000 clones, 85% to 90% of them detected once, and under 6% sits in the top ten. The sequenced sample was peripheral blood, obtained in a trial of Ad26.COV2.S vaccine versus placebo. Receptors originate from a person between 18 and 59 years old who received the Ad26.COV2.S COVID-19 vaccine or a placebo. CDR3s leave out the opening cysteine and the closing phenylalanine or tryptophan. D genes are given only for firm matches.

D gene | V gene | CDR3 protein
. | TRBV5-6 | ASSFAERETQY
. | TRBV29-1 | SVDEGVGGTIY
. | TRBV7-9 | ASSIQGRTEAF
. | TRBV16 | ASSHKVAGAGNTEAF
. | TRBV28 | ASSSRGAVQREQF
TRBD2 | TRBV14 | ASSQSSGGRAQF
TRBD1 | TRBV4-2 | ASSHPRDRVTEAF
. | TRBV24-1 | ATSIGATYNEQF
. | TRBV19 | ASSMAQGSWVGTEAF
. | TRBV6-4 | ASSPRWSSGANVLT
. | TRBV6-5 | ASSYQGLDTEAF
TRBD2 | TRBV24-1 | ATSGGGHSSYEQY
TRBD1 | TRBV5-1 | ASSPGPTGGLAPLH
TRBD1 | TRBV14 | ASSQGDRGRHSDTQY
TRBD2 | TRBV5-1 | ASSQTSGGVNEQF
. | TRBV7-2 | ASSLVGGSGNTIY
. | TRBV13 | ASSLGPGRTNTEAF
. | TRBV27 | ASSLSSGRRSNTGELF
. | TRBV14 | ASSPQEDSYEQY
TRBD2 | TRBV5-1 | ASSLGGLATGELF
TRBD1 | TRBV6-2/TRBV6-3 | ASSAPGLDRALNQPQH
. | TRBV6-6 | ASSYNGGEHNSPLH
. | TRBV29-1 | SVEGGQSNYGYT
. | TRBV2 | ASKTAGYEQY
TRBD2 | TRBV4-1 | ASSSDRGELNEQY